This T cell receptor (beta chain) was observed in a study of cytomegalovirus exposure and HLA in healthy donors. This CDR3 comprises 15 residues. Germline lookup yields CDR1 MNHEY and CDR2 SMNVEV (reference sequence). The junction had 14 bases not matched to a gene; V was cut back by 5 bases and J by 7 bases. The primer mix had 60 Vbeta and 13 Jbeta primers. Produced via immunoSEQ multiplex PCR; TCRdb's table is partial and in-frame only. Of about 150,000 clones in the sample, about 75% were seen once. This chain joins TRBV27 and TRBJ2-7; 7 bases fit TRBD1. The clonotype comes from a woman between 35 and 50 years old in good health and CMV-seronegative. Sequenced: PBMCs. The CDR3 here is CASSQTKQGSREQYF. The CDR3 bases are TGTGCCAGCAGTCAAACAAAACAGGGGTCTCGAGAGCAGTACTTC.